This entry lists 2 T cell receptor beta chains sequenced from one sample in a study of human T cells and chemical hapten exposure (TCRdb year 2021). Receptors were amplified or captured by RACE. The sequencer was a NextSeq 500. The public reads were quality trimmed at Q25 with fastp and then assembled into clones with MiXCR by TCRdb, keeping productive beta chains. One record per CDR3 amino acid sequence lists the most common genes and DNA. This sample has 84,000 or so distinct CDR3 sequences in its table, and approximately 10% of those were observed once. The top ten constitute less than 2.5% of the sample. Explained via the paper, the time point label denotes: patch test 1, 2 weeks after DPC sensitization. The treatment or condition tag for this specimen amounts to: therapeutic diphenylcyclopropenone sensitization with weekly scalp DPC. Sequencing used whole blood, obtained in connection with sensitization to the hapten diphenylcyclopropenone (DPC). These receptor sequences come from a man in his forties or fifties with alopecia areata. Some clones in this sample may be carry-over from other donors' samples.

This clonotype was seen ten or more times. CDR3 in amino acids: CASSLGGSGANVLTF. The DNA for the CDR3 is TGTGCCAGCAGTTTGGGGGGCTCTGGGGCCAACGTCCTGACTTTC. The chain carries TRBV27 and TRBJ2-6; D is perhaps TRBD2 (6 bases). The CDR3 runs 15 residues. In germline, CDR1 is MNHEY, CDR2 SMNVEV (reference sequence). Trimming shortened V by 3 bases and J by 0 bases, and 6 bases separated the two germline ends. The full variable domain, with the rest looked up from reference TRBV27 and TRBJ2-6, is EAQVTQNPRYLITVTGKKLTVTCSQNMNHEYMSWYRQDPGLGLRQIYYSMNVEVTDKGDVPEGYKVSRKEKRNFPLILESPSPNQTSLYFCASSLGGSGANVLTFGAGSRLTVL.

CDR3 nucleotides: TGTGCCAGCAGTGGGACTAGCGGGAGGGAATTGTCCTACGAGCAGTACGTC. As protein: CASSGTSGRELSYEQYV. The chain recombines TRBV6-2 or TRBV6-3 with TRBJ2-7; 16 bases align to TRBD2. There are 17 residues in the CDR3. Losses at the gene ends were 5 bases for V and 1 base for J; bases not matched to a gene: 5. CDR1 is MNHEY and CDR2 is SVGEGT in the germline V gene.